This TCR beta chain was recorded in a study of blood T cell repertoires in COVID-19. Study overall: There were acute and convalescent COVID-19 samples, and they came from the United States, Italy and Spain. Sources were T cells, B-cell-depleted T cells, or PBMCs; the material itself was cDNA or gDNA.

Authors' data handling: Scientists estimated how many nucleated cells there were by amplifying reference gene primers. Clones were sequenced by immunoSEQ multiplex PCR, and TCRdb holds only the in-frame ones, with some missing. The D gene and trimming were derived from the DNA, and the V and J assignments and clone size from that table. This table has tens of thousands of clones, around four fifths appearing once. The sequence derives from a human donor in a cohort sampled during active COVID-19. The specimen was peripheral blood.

CDR3 amino acids: CASSRRRQGATYNEQFF. CDR3 bases: TGTGCCAGTAGTAGACGTCGACAGGGGGCTACCTACAATGAGCAGTTCTTC. The rearrangement links TRBV19 to TRBJ2-1; 10 bases are a match to TRBD1. There are 17 residues in the CDR3. Germline V gene data show CDR1 as LNHDA and CDR2 as SQIVND (reference sequence). Trimming at V came to 4 bases and at J to 2 bases, leaving 8 bases not matched to a gene.